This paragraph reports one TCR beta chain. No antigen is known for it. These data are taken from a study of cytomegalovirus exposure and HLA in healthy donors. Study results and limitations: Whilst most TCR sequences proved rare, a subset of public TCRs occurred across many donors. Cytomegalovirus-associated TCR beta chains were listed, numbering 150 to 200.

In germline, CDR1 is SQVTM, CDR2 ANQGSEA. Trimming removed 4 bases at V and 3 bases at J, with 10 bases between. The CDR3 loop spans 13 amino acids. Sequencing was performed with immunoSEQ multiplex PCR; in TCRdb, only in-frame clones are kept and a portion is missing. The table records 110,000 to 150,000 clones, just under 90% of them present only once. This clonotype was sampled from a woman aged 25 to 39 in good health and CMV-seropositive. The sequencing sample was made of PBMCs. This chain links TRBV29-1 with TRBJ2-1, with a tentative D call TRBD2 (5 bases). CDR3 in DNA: TGCAGCGTTGTTTCGACTAACTACAATGAGCAGTTCTTC. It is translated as CSVVSTNYNEQFF.